One and the same sample provided the 13 T cell receptor beta chains below, sequenced in a study of OX40 agonist ivuxolimab in advanced cancers. The protocol used for the library was the immunoSEQ multiplex PCR assay. TCRdb limited this immuneACCESS table to in-frame rearrangements with V and J called. A share of clones is missing; checked studies link under half to unresolved V genes, and the rest is unexplained. This sample comprises roughly 75,000 clones, roughly 88% of them detected only once. Over 2.5% of the sample rests with the top ten. The sequences come from CD4+ or CD8+ T cells sorted from blood, collected in a trial of the OX40 agonist ivuxolimab. These receptors were collected from an adult with an advanced solid tumor such as melanoma, head and neck, liver or kidney cancer.

The chain has TRBV7-9 and TRBJ1-3; no clear D. Germline CDR1 is SEHNR and CDR2 is FQNEAQ (reference sequence). V shed 0 bases and J shed 0 bases, with 9 bases lying between them. CDR3 length: 16 amino acids. The CDR3 DNA follows: TGTGCCAGCAGCTTAGCCGGTCAGTACTCTGGAAACACCATATATTTT. Amino acid sequence: CASSLAGQYSGNTIYF.

J is TRBJ2-7 and V is TRBV9; TRBD2 might be the D (5 bases). V was trimmed by 3 bases and J by 1 base, leaving 11 bases between them. The CDR3 contains 14 residues. Germline V gene sequence: CDR1 SGDLS, CDR2 YYNGEE. For the CDR3, the DNA is TGTGCCAGCAGCGCCCAAGGAGGTTCCTACGAGCAGTACTTC. Its protein is CASSAQGGSYEQYF.

As DNA, the CDR3 is TGTGCCAGCAGCTTACACGGGACACCGAACACTGAAGCTTTCTTT. Translation: CASSLHGTPNTEAFF. The chain carries TRBV7-6 and TRBJ1-1; TRBD1 is a possible D gene (6 bases). This CDR3 is 15 amino acids long. Germline V CDR1 and CDR2: SGHVS, FNYEAQ. V was shortened by 2 bases and J by 1 base, with 11 bases between the two germline ends.

Comment on this clone: Other DNA variants within this sample encode the same CDR3. This rearrangement joins TRBV7-9 to TRBJ2-3; TRBD1 matches 7 bases. Germline V CDR1 and CDR2: SEHNR, FQNEAQ (reference sequence). V trimming: 5 bases; J trimming: 0 bases; junction bases outside the gene matches: 5. The CDR3 spans 15 residues. CDR3 sequence: CASSPRTGSTDTQYF. The DNA for the CDR3 is TGTGCCAGCAGCCCTCGGACAGGAAGCACAGATACGCAGTATTTT. The variable domain in full, completed from reference TRBV7-9 and TRBJ2-3, reads DTGVSQNPRHKITKRGQNVTFRCDPISEHNRLYWYRQTLGQGPEFLTYFQNEAQLEKSRLLSDRFSAERPKGSFSTLEIQRTEQGDSAMYLCASSPRTGSTDTQYFGPGTRLTVL.

This chain links TRBV27 with TRBJ2-1; 8 bases align to TRBD2. The V gene's germline CDR1 is MNHEY and CDR2 SMNVEV (reference sequence). This CDR3 is built from 11 residues. The trim removed 4 bases at V and 14 bases at J, leaving 4 bases unmatched. The CDR3 here is CASSSLGGEFF. In DNA, the CDR3 is TGTGCCAGCAGTTCCCTCGGGGGGGAGTTCTTC.

The J gene is TRBJ2-7, the V gene TRBV28, with D maybe TRBD1 (6 bases). Germline V gene lookup returns CDR1 MDHEN and CDR2 SYDVKM. The CDR3 has 13 amino acids. V was pared by 2 bases and J by 5 bases, with 10 bases between. The CDR3 is CASSLGTLDEQYF. As DNA, the CDR3 is TGTGCCAGCAGTTTAGGGACACTCGACGAGCAGTACTTC.

This clone is a singleton in its sample. This chain uses TRBV28 with TRBJ2-1; TRBD2 matches 8 bases. Germline V gene sequence: CDR1 MDHEN, CDR2 SYDVKM. The CDR3 extends over 14 amino acids. With 3 bases clipped from V and 10 bases from J, the junction kept 8 bases outside the gene matches. This CDR3 reads CASSLGSGVIEQFF. CDR3 nucleotides: TGTGCCAGCAGTTTGGGTAGCGGGGTGATAGAGCAGTTCTTC.

V usage is TRBV10-3 and J usage is TRBJ1-5; TRBD1 agrees at 7 bases. This CDR3 region has 13 residues. Germline CDR1 reads ENHRY; CDR2 reads SYGVKD. V shed 10 bases, J shed 7 bases, and the junction held 10 bases outside the gene matches. The CDR3 DNA is TGTGCCACCACCAGGGGGAGAGGGCAGCCCCAGCATTTT. This translates into CATTRGRGQPQHF.

The chain couples TRBV7-9 to TRBJ1-4; 11 bases fit TRBD1. The CDR3 length is 15 residues. Germline V gene lookup returns CDR1 SEHNR and CDR2 FQNEAQ (reference sequence). V gave up 5 bases and J gave up 7 bases; unmatched junction bases: 6. CDR3: CASSPGTGGVEKLFF. DNA of the CDR3: TGTGCCAGCAGCCCCGGGACAGGGGGAGTTGAAAAACTGTTTTTT.

The chain recombines TRBV10-3 with TRBJ2-3, with 14 bases fitting TRBD2. Germline V CDR1 and CDR2: ENHRY, SYGVKD. The CDR3 extends over 16 amino acids. Trimming took 4 bases from V and 4 from J; bases not matched to a gene: 4. The CDR3: CAISGLTSGGADTQYF. CDR3 nucleotide sequence: TGTGCCATCAGTGGCCTGACTAGCGGGGGGGCAGATACGCAGTATTTT.

The chain uses TRBV6-6 and TRBJ2-2; 7 bases map to TRBD2. The CDR3 runs to 14 residues. J was trimmed by 5 bases and V by 7 bases; bases with no gene match: 7. Germline CDR1 reads MNHNY; CDR2 reads SVGAGI (reference sequence). This CDR3 reads CASKRDGGTGELFF. CDR3 nucleotides: TGTGCCAGCAAGCGGGACGGAGGAACCGGGGAGCTGTTTTTT.

This clone showed up just once. This chain joins TRBV9 and TRBJ2-3; 11 bases are shared with TRBD1. Germline V lookup: CDR1 SGDLS, CDR2 YYNGEE. The CDR3 has 15 amino acids. J lost 10 bases, V lost 3 bases, and 10 bases had no gene match. The CDR3 sequence: CASSAGQGARGAQYF. The DNA for the CDR3 is TGTGCCAGCAGCGCCGGACAGGGGGCCCGGGGCGCGCAGTATTTT.

The table lists this clone with a count of one. This chain joins TRBV6-1 and TRBJ1-1; D not certain. V lost 3 bases to trimming and J lost 1 base, with 12 bases between them. This CDR3 has 15 amino acids. CDR1 and CDR2 from the germline V gene are MNHNS and SASEGT. Here the CDR3 DNA reads TGTGCCAGCAGTGACCCCAATGTTCCGAACACTGAAGCTTTCTTT. It specifies CASSDPNVPNTEAFF.